This TCR beta chain was recorded in a study of blood T cell repertoires in COVID-19. Study information: Sample material is recorded as cDNA or gDNA derived from T cells, B-cell-depleted T cells, or PBMCs.

This clone has a handful of counts. V was trimmed by 5 bases and J by 3 bases, leaving 22 bases between them. The CDR3 is 17 amino acids. CDR1 MNHNY and CDR2 SVGAGI come from the germline V gene (reference sequence). Clones were sequenced by immunoSEQ multiplex PCR, and TCRdb holds only the in-frame ones, with some missing. The sample consists of some 170,000 clones, over 75% of them appearing once. V usage is TRBV6-6 and J usage is TRBJ1-2; D might be TRBD1 (5 bases). The receptor's source is a human donor with acute COVID-19. The donor label of this sample is uncertain. The sample was PBMCs or T cells enriched from blood (not recorded which). CDR3: CASSPLWGETRYYGYTF. The CDR3, as DNA: TGTGCCAGCAGTCCCCTATGGGGGGAGACGAGGTACTATGGCTACACCTTC.